This record looks at one T cell receptor beta chain sequence and its context. Its specificity is unknown. The source of the sample is a study of cytomegalovirus exposure and HLA in healthy donors. Study-level findings and limits: What TCR beta sequences reportedly achieved was accurate prediction of HLA-A and HLA-B alleles in most subjects. Association of a missense DCLRE1C variant with TCR beta V- and J-gene trimming was reported in a later analysis.

The PCR used 60 Vbeta and 13 Jbeta primers. Using immunoSEQ multiplex PCR, the repertoire was profiled, and TCRdb retains in-frame clones only, with some absent. The sample records about 82,000 clones, 65% to 85% being singletons. Germline CDR1 reads SGHRS; CDR2 reads YFSETQ. The length of the CDR3 is 12 residues. Trimming pared 4 bases from V and 3 bases from J, leaving 7 bases between. Healthy bone marrow donors made up the donor group. The clonotype comes from a man in his forties or fifties in good health and CMV-seronegative. The V call is TRBV5-1, the J call TRBJ1-2, with unresolved D. Sequenced input: PBMCs. The CDR3 DNA reads as TGCGCCAGCAGCCCGGGTGACTATGGCTACACCTTC. Protein sequence: CASSPGDYGYTF.